Following are 13 T cell receptor beta chains from one sample sequenced in a study of T cells in Graves' hyperthyroidism and ophthalmopathy. RNA transcripts were the template for amplifying TCR beta CDR3 regions. Using the HTBI primer set, a first-round RT-PCR was run on the TCR CDR3. Each CDR3 protein gets one entry after TCRdb re-called the multiplex PCR reads with MiXCR. Of 490,000 or so distinct CDR3 sequences in the sample, 35% to 50% were seen once. What was sequenced was peripheral blood or thyroid tissue (not recorded which). The receptors come from an adult woman with Graves' disease, either hyperthyroidism or ophthalmopathy (not recorded which).

This clonotype turned up a few times. CDR3 protein: CASSSRGLAGVGPLKETQYF. The CDR3 DNA reads TGTGCCAGCAGTTCTCGCGGACTAGCGGGAGTGGGGCCCCTGAAAGAGACCCAGTACTTC. The rearrangement links TRBV6-5 to TRBJ2-5; 13 bases align to TRBD2. The V and J ends lost 4 bases and 3 bases, in that order; junction bases with no gene match: 17. This CDR3 is 20 amino acids long. The germline V gene encodes CDR1 MNHEY and CDR2 SVGAGI.

The rearrangement links TRBV3-1 to TRBJ2-7, with 9 positions matching TRBD2. V lost 5 bases and J lost 3; bases outside the gene matches: 5. CDR1 is LGHDT, CDR2 YNNKEL, per germline (reference sequence). This CDR3 is built from 14 residues. The DNA for the CDR3 is TGTGCCAGCAGCTACACGACTAGCGGCTACGAGCAGTACTTC. Amino acids: CASSYTTSGYEQYF.

This clonotype showed up just a few times. The gene calls are TRBV6-1 and TRBJ1-3; D unresolved. CDR3 length: 12 residues. Germline CDR1 MNHNS, CDR2 SASEGT. V shed 7 bases and J shed 2 bases, with 6 bases lying between them. CDR3 nucleotides: TGTGCCAGCAAGGGAGCTGGAAACACCATATATTTT. Its protein product is CASKGAGNTIYF.

The genes are TRBV14 and TRBJ2-7, with 8 bases that match TRBD1. The V gene end was trimmed by 4 bases and the J gene end by 5 bases; junction bases not matched to a gene: 7. CDR3 length: 14 amino acids. Germline CDR1 SGHDN, CDR2 FVKESK. CDR3 loop: CASSRTGKSNEQYF. DNA of the CDR3: TGTGCCAGCAGCCGGACAGGGAAGAGCAACGAGCAGTACTTC.

Ten or more counts support this clonotype. CDR3 region: CASSESRYGYTF. In nucleotides, the CDR3 is TGTGCCAGCAGTGAAAGTCGCTATGGCTACACCTTC. The chain carries TRBV2 and TRBJ1-2; D call uncertain. CDR3 size: 12 residues. V lost 2 bases and J 4 bases, leaving 5 bases between the germline ends. Germline V gene lookup returns CDR1 SNHLY and CDR2 FYNNEI.

This clonotype was picked up many times. The chain combines TRBV7-9 with TRBJ2-5, with TRBD2 as a possible D gene (6 bases). CDR3 size: 13 residues. The germline V gene has CDR1 SEHNR and CDR2 FQNEAQ (reference sequence). Trimming took 3 bases from V and 5 from J, leaving 10 bases between them. The CDR3 region has the DNA TGTGCCAGCAGCTTCGGGGAGGTCGAGACCCAGTACTTC. It translates to CASSFGEVETQYF.

The rearrangement joins TRBV28 to TRBJ1-2, with no clear D. Trimming took 3 bases from V and 8 from J, leaving 16 bases between them. Germline V gene lookup returns CDR1 MDHEN and CDR2 SYDVKM. CDR3 length: 14 residues. The CDR3 DNA is TGTGCCAGCAGTTTTTCCCTTGGAAATGCGGGCTACACCTTC. Protein sequence: CASSFSLGNAGYTF.

This chain uses TRBV9 with TRBJ1-6, with 9 bases that match TRBD1. V shed 4 bases, J shed 13 bases, and the junction held 9 bases outside the gene matches. Germline V gene sequence: CDR1 SGDLS, CDR2 YYNGEE. The CDR3 sequence is 14 residues long. CDR3 nucleotides: TGTGCCAGCAGCTGGGAGACAGGGGGGGCTCCCCTCCACTTT. Translation: CASSWETGGAPLHF.

This chain links TRBV29-1 with TRBJ1-2, with 7 positions matching TRBD1. Germline CDR1 SQVTM, CDR2 ANQGSEA. This CDR3 has 12 residues. Trimming cost V 7 bases and J 8 bases; bases outside gene matches: 10. DNA for the CDR3: TGCAGCGGGCGGACAGGAGGAGACGGCTACACCTTC. It encodes CSGRTGGDGYTF.

This rearrangement joins TRBV29-1 to TRBJ2-7; D perhaps matches TRBD2 (6 bases). CDR1 is SQVTM, CDR2 ANQGSEA, per germline. The CDR3 has 14 amino acids. Trimming left V 3 bases short and J 6 bases short, with 18 bases between. The CDR3 sequence: CSVEGGTGRSEQYF. CDR3 DNA sequence: TGCAGCGTTGAGGGCGGGACGGGGAGGTCCGAGCAGTACTTC.

This clonotype occurred many times. The chain combines TRBV29-1 with TRBJ2-2; a weak D match, TRBD2 (7 bases). V shed 5 bases and J shed 7 bases, with 20 bases lying between them. The length of the CDR3 is 15 residues. Germline V CDR1 and CDR2: SQVTM, ANQGSEA. As DNA, the CDR3 is TGCAGCGTTAAGGGGGAGGGCAGGGTGAGCGGGGAGCTGTTTTTT. It specifies CSVKGEGRVSGELFF.

This chain links TRBV4-1 with TRBJ2-7; D unresolved. V was cut by 5 bases and J by 0 bases, with 8 bases left in between. CDR3 size: 13 residues. Germline V gene lookup returns CDR1 MGHRA and CDR2 YSYEKL. The CDR3 protein is CASSKQYSYEQYF. CDR3 coding DNA: TGCGCCAGCAGCAAACAGTACTCCTACGAGCAGTACTTC.

The rearrangement joins TRBV12-3 or TRBV12-4 to TRBJ2-7, with 8 bases lining up with TRBD1. J lost 3 bases, V lost 3 bases, and 13 bases had no gene match. The CDR3 loop spans 17 amino acids. The CDR3 here is CASSLLAGGWSRYEQYF. The CDR3 DNA follows: TGTGCCAGCAGTTTGCTTGCAGGGGGCTGGTCACGCTACGAGCAGTACTTC.